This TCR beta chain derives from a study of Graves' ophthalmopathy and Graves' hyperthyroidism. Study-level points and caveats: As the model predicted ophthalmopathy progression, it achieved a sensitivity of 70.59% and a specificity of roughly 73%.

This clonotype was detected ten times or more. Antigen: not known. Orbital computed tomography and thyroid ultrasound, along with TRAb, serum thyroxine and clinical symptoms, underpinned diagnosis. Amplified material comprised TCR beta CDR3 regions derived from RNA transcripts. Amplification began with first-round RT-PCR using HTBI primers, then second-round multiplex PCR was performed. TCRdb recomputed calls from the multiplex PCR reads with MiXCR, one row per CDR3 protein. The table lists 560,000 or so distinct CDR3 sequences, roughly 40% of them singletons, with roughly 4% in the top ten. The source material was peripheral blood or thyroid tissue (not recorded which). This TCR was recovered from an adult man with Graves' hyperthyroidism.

The CDR3 loop is CSARQNPAHGQIYQPQHF. In DNA form, the CDR3 reads TGCAGTGCTAGGCAGAACCCGGCCCATGGACAGATATATCAGCCCCAGCATTTT. This chain connects TRBV20-1 to TRBJ1-5, with D perhaps matching TRBD1 (6 bases). V lost 3 bases to trimming and J lost 5 bases, with 26 bases between them. This CDR3 comprises 18 residues. In germline, CDR1 is DFQATT, CDR2 SNEGSKA (reference sequence).